One sample yielded the 17 T cell receptor beta chains listed below, sequenced in a study of OX40 agonist ivuxolimab in advanced cancers. The method was the immunoSEQ multiplex PCR assay. TCRdb mirrors the immuneACCESS table, restricted to in-frame sequences. Some clones are absent from its copies; in checked studies, under half trace to an unresolved V gene, and the reason for the others is unknown. Here the sample has around 45,000 clones; about 74% occur a single time. Approximately 2.6% of the sample goes to the ten largest clones. The specimen comprised CD4+ or CD8+ T cells sorted from blood, sampled in a trial of the OX40 agonist ivuxolimab. The receptor source for this set is an adult with an advanced solid tumor such as melanoma, head and neck, liver or kidney cancer.

The CDR3 here is CASSWGNSNQPQHF. Here the CDR3 DNA reads TGTGCCAGTAGTTGGGGGAATAGCAATCAGCCCCAGCATTTT. The V and J genes are TRBV19 and TRBJ1-5; a weak D match, TRBD1 (5 bases). Germline CDR1 reads LNHDA; CDR2 reads SQIVND (reference sequence). Trimming shortened V by 5 bases and J by 0 bases, and 8 bases separated the two germline ends. This CDR3 has 14 residues.

The V call is TRBV14, the J call TRBJ2-7; D is undetermined. Trimming left V 1 base short and J 2 bases short, with 12 bases between. The CDR3 has 15 amino acids. The germline gives CDR1 SGHDN, CDR2 FVKESK. CDR3 region: CASSQVIGQPYEQYF. CDR3 nucleotides: TGTGCCAGCAGCCAAGTAATAGGGCAACCCTACGAGCAGTACTTC.

This chain links TRBV6-1 with TRBJ1-1; tentative D call: TRBD1 (5 bases). This CDR3 is built from 11 residues. The germline V and J ends were trimmed by 8 bases and 7 bases, with 11 bases remaining between them. Germline V gene lookup returns CDR1 MNHNS and CDR2 SASEGT. CDR3 sequence reads: CASRLGGEAFF. CDR3 nucleotide sequence: TGTGCCAGCCGCTTGGGGGGTGAAGCTTTCTTT.

V gene TRBV6-5 combines with J gene TRBJ2-5; D is perhaps TRBD1 or TRBD2 (6 bases each). Germline CDR1 reads MNHEY; CDR2 reads SVGAGI. There are 15 residues in the CDR3. V was trimmed by 4 bases and J by 4 bases, leaving 16 bases between them. Here the CDR3 DNA reads TGTGCCAGCAGTTCCCCCGGAGGGGGAGGAGAGACCCAGTACTTC. This encodes CASSSPGGGGETQYF.

This clone was counted only a few times. The chain links TRBV5-1 to TRBJ2-1; 8 bases fit TRBD2. V dropped 4 bases and J dropped 6; count of bases not matched to a gene: 9. The CDR3 length is 15 residues. CDR1 and CDR2 from the germline V gene are SGHRS and YFSETQ. The CDR3 DNA reads TGCGCCAGCAGCCCCGGGACTAGTCATATCAATGAGCAGTTCTTC. It specifies CASSPGTSHINEQFF.

The chain uses TRBV28 and TRBJ1-2; D is undetermined. Germline CDR1 MDHEN, CDR2 SYDVKM. The CDR3 extends over 11 amino acids. The V gene lost 5 bases and the J gene lost 7 bases, with 8 bases spanning the gap. CDR3 loop: CASSPPPGYTF. The DNA of the CDR3 is TGTGCCAGCAGTCCTCCACCTGGCTACACCTTC.

This sequence joins TRBV28 and TRBJ2-1; 12 bases agree with TRBD2. The CDR3 has 19 amino acids. CDR1 is MDHEN, CDR2 SYDVKM, per germline. The junction had 16 bases not matched to a gene; V was cut back by 5 bases and J by 5 bases. The CDR3 DNA reads TGTGCCAGCAGTCCCGGGGCTAGCGGGAGGGCCTTCGGACACAATGAGCAGTTCTTC. Its protein is CASSPGASGRAFGHNEQFF.

The CDR3 region is CASSLSQITEAFF. CDR3 coding DNA: TGTGCCAGCAGTCTCTCTCAGATCACTGAAGCTTTCTTT. The rearrangement links TRBV2 to TRBJ1-1; no firm D call. Germline assignment: CDR1 SNHLY and CDR2 FYNNEI. The CDR3 length is 13 residues. Deletions cut 5 bases from V and 4 bases from J, with 11 bases between.

The V and J genes are TRBV19 and TRBJ1-2, with TRBD1 matching 8 bases. The germline CDR1 and CDR2 sequences are LNHDA and SQIVND (reference sequence). With V trimmed by 5 bases and J by 8 bases, 10 bases remained unmatched. The CDR3 consists of 14 residues. The CDR3 is CASSVDRVAKGYTF. The CDR3 bases are TGTGCCAGTAGTGTGGACAGGGTAGCTAAGGGCTACACCTTC.

The table lists this clone with a few counts. The chain employs TRBV6-6 and TRBJ1-2; possible D gene TRBD1, 6 bases. Germline V gene sequence: CDR1 MNHNY, CDR2 SVGAGI (reference sequence). CDR3 length: 16 amino acids. V lost 4 bases and J 2 bases, leaving 17 bases between the germline ends. The CDR3 region is CASSSEPRGGNYGYTF. CDR3 sequence (DNA): TGTGCCAGCAGTTCCGAACCAAGAGGGGGAAACTATGGCTACACCTTC.

The V gene is TRBV18, the J gene TRBJ2-1, with 12 bases identical to TRBD2. This CDR3 comprises 15 residues. Germline CDR1 reads KGHSH; CDR2 reads LQKENI. V trimming: 4 bases; J trimming: 2 bases; junction bases outside the gene matches: 0. CDR3 amino acids: CASSRTSGTYNEQFF. For the CDR3, the DNA is TGTGCCAGCTCACGGACTAGCGGGACCTACAATGAGCAGTTCTTC.

The gene calls are TRBV7-2 and TRBJ1-5, with D tentatively TRBD1 (6 bases). V lost 1 base to trimming and J lost 4 bases, with 11 bases between them. Germline CDR1 SGHTA, CDR2 FQGNSA. This CDR3 is built from 15 residues. CDR3 DNA sequence: TGTGCCAGCAGCTTAGTGACAGGATCTAATCAGCCCCAGCATTTT. Translation: CASSLVTGSNQPQHF.

The chain has TRBV5-4 and TRBJ2-1; TRBD1 is a possible D gene (6 bases). CDR3 length: 15 residues. The germline gives CDR1 SGHNT, CDR2 YYREEE (reference sequence). The V end was cut by 4 bases, the J end by 4 bases, with 15 bases between. The CDR3 sequence is CASSQDRTEYNEQFF. In DNA, the CDR3 is TGTGCCAGCAGCCAAGATAGGACAGAGTACAATGAGCAGTTCTTC.

The J gene is TRBJ2-5, the V gene TRBV27; 9 bases fit TRBD2. This CDR3 is built from 14 residues. V gave up 6 bases and J gave up 2 bases; unmatched junction bases: 4. Germline V gene lookup returns CDR1 MNHEY and CDR2 SMNVEV (reference sequence). The CDR3 loop reads CASRNSGGQETQYF. The CDR3, as DNA: TGTGCCAGCAGGAATAGCGGGGGACAAGAGACCCAGTACTTC.

The rearrangement uses TRBV18 and TRBJ2-5, with TRBD2 matching 7 bases. The CDR3 has 14 amino acids. Trimming cost V 2 bases and J 5 bases; bases outside gene matches: 5. CDR1 is KGHSH and CDR2 is LQKENI in the germline V gene. The CDR3 reads CASSPVAGAETQYF. The CDR3 DNA reads TGTGCCAGCTCACCAGTTGCGGGAGCTGAGACCCAGTACTTC.

The V call is TRBV7-3, the J call TRBJ2-1; D gene unclear. Trimming pared 1 base from V and 10 bases from J, leaving 11 bases between. Germline-derived CDR1 and CDR2 are SGHTA and FQGTGA. This CDR3 region has 13 residues. CDR3 in amino acids: CASSLSPSQEQFF. The CDR3 DNA reads as TGTGCCAGCAGCTTAAGTCCCAGTCAGGAGCAGTTCTTC. The full variable domain, its missing parts supplied by reference TRBV7-3 and TRBJ2-1, is GAGVSQTPSNKVTEKGKYVELRCDPISGHTALYWYRQSLGQGPEFLIYFQGTGAADDSGLPNDRFFAVRPEGSVSTLKIQRTERGDSAVYLCASSLSPSQEQFFGPGTRLTVL.

This sequence joins TRBV6-5 and TRBJ1-1; no definite D call. The germline CDR1 and CDR2 sequences are MNHEY and SVGAGI. This CDR3 is 11 amino acids long. Trimming shortened V by 5 bases and J by 8 bases, and 9 bases separated the two germline ends. CDR3 sequence (DNA): TGTGCCAGCAGTCAAGGTACAGAAGCTTTCTTT. This codes for CASSQGTEAFF.